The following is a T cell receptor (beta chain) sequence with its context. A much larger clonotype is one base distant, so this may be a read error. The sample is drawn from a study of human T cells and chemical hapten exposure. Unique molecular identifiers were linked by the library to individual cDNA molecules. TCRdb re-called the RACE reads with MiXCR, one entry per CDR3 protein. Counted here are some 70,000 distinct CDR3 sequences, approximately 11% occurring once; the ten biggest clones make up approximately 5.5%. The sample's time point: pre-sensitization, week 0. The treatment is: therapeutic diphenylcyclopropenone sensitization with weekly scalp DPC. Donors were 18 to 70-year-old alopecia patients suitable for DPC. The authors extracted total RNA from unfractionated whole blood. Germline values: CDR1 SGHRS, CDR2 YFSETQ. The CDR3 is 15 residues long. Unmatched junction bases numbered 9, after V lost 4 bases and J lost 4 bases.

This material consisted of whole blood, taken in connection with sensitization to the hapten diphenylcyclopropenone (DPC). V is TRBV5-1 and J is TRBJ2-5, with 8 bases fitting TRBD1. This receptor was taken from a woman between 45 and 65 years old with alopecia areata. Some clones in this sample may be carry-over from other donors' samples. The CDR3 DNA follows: TGCGCCAGCAGCGTGGGACAGGCCGATGGAGAGACCCAGTACTTC. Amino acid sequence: CASSVGQADGETQYF.